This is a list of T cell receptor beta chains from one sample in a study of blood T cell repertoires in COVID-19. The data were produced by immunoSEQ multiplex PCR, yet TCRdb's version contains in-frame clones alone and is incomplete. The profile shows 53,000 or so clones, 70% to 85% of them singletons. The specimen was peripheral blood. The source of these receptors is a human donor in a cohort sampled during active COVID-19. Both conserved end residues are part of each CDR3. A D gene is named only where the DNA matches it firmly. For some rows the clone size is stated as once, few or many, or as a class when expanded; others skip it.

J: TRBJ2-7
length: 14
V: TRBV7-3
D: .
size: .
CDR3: CASSPPGPSHEQYF
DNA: TGTGCCAGCAGCCCCCCTGGGCCGTCCCACGAGCAGTACTTC

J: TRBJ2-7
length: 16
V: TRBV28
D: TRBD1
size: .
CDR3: CASRSSGTGISYEQYF
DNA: TGTGCCAGCAGATCCTCCGGGACAGGGATCTCCTACGAGCAGTACTTC

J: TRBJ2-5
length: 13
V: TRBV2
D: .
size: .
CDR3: CASSLTDQETQYF
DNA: TGTGCCAGCAGTTTGACAGATCAAGAGACCCAGTACTTC

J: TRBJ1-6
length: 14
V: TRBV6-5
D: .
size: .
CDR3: CASGVQGYNSPLHF
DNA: TGTGCCAGCGGAGTACAGGGCTATAATTCACCCCTCCACTTT

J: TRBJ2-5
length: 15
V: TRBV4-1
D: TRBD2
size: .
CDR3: CASSRGTSGRETQYF
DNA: TGCGCCAGCAGCCGAGGGACTAGCGGGAGAGAGACCCAGTACTTC

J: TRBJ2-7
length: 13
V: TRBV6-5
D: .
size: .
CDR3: CASRKEGTYEQYF
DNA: TGTGCCAGCAGAAAGGAGGGCACCTACGAGCAGTACTTC

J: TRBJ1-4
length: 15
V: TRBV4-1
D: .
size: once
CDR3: CASSQLTGIIEKLFF
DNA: TGCGCCAGCAGCCAATTAACAGGGATCATTGAAAAACTGTTTTTT

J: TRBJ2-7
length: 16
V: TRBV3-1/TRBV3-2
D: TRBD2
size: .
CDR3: CASSASLAGAPYEQYF
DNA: TGTGCCAGCAGCGCCAGCCTAGCGGGGGCTCCCTACGAGCAGTACTTC

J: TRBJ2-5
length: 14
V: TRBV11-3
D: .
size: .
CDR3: CASSLRSGQETQYF
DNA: TGTGCCAGCAGCTTGAGGTCGGGCCAAGAGACCCAGTACTTC

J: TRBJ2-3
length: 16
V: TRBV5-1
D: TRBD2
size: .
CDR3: CASSSQRGASTDTQYF
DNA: TGCGCCAGCAGCTCCCAGCGGGGGGCTAGCACAGATACGCAGTATTTT

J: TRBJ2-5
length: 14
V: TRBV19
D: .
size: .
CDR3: CASSPTGTLETQYF
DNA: TGTGCCAGTAGTCCAACCGGGACTCTGGAGACCCAGTACTTC

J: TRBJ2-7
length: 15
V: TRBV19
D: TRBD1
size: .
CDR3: CASSLTGGLIDEQYF
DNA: TGTGCCAGTAGCCTTACAGGGGGCTTAATAGACGAGCAGTACTTC

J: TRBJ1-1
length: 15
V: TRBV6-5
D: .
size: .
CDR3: CASSYSWQGHTEAFF
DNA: TGTGCCAGCAGTTACTCTTGGCAGGGGCACACTGAAGCTTTCTTT

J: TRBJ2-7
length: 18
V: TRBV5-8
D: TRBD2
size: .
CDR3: CASSLPWGLADSSYEQYF
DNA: TGTGCCAGCAGCCTCCCGTGGGGACTAGCGGATAGCTCCTACGAGCAGTACTTC

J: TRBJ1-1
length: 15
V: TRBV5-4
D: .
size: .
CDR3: CASSSRGGMNTEAFF
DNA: TGTGCCAGCAGCTCCCGGGGGGGCATGAACACTGAAGCTTTCTTT

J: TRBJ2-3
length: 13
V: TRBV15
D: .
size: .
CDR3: CATSRDWRNTQYF
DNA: TGTGCCACCAGCAGAGATTGGAGGAATACGCAGTATTTT

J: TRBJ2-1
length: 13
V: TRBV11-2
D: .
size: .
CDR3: CASNIRGNNEQFF
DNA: TGTGCCAGCAACATACGGGGGAACAATGAGCAGTTCTTC

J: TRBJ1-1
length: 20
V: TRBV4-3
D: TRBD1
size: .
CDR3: CASSQDLWGTGRLMNTEAFF
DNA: TGCGCCAGCAGCCAAGATCTATGGGGGACAGGCCGCCTAATGAACACTGAAGCTTTCTTT

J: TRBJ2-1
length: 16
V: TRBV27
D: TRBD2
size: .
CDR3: CASSFWGGSSYNEQFF
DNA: TGTGCCAGCAGTTTCTGGGGGGGGAGCTCCTACAATGAGCAGTTCTTC

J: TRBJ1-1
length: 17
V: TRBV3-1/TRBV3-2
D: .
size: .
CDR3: CASSQGPPTGMNTEAFF
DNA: TGTGCCAGCAGCCAAGGACCTCCAACGGGGATGAACACTGAAGCTTTCTTT

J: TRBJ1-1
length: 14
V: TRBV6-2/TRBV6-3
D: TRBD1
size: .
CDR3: CASSRTGTGHEAFF
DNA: TGTGCCAGCAGCCGAACCGGGACAGGTCATGAAGCTTTCTTT

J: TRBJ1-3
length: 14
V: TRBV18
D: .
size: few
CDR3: CASSPPGQRNTIYF
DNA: TGTGCCAGCTCACCACCGGGGCAGCGAAACACCATATATTTT

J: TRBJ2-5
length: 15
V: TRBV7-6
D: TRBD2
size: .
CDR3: CASSLTAGAQETQYF
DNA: TGTGCCAGCAGCCTAACAGCGGGGGCGCAAGAGACCCAGTACTTC

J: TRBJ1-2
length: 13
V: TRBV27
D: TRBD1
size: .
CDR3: CASSPRTGAGYTF
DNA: TGTGCCAGCAGTCCCAGGACAGGTGCCGGCTACACCTTC

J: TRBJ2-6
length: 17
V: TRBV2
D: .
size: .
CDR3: CASSVSQVFSGANVLTF
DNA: TGTGCCAGCAGTGTATCACAGGTATTCTCTGGGGCCAACGTCCTGACTTTC

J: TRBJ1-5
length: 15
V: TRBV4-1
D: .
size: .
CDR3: CASRDQVISNQPQHF
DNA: TGCGCCAGCCGAGATCAGGTGATTAGCAATCAGCCCCAGCATTTT

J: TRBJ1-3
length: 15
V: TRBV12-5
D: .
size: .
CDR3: CASGLVQHAGNTIYF
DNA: TGTGCTAGTGGTTTGGTACAGCACGCAGGAAACACCATATATTTT

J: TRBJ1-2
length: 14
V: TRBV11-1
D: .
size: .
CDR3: CASSPTGTSYGYTF
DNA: TGTGCCAGCAGCCCCACAGGGACCTCCTATGGCTACACCTTC

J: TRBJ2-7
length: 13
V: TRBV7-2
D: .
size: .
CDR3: CASSLVKYGEQYF
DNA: TGTGCCAGCAGCTTAGTTAAGTACGGGGAGCAGTACTTC

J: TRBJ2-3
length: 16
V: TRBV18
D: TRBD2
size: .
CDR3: CASSPKLAGGKDTQYF
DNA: TGTGCCAGCTCACCAAAACTAGCGGGGGGCAAAGATACGCAGTATTTT

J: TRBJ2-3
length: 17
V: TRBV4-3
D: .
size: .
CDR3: CASSSRVQGEAPDTQYF
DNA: TGCGCCAGCAGCTCACGAGTACAGGGTGAGGCCCCAGATACGCAGTATTTT

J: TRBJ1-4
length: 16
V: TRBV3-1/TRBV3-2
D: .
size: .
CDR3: CASSQVATSGGEKLFF
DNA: TGTGCCAGCAGCCAAGTGGCCACCTCCGGAGGTGAAAAACTGTTTTTT

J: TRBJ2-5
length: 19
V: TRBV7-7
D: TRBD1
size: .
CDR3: CASSQRTGAGPGRVETQYF
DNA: TGTGCTAGCAGCCAAAGGACAGGGGCCGGTCCCGGTCGGGTTGAGACCCAGTACTTC

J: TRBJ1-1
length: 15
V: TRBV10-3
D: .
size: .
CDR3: CAISATGKKDLEAFF
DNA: TGTGCCATCAGTGCCACAGGGAAAAAGGACCTCGAAGCTTTCTTT